The source of this T cell receptor (beta chain) is a study of identical twins. Study-wide points: In cord blood, abundant beta clonotypes had fewer insertions; memory showed no trend.

All donors were healthy, and all were Caucasian. Template switching added a universal primer site; cDNA carried unique molecular identifiers. Using its own MiXCR run on the 5' RACE reads, TCRdb lists one record per CDR3 protein. In the table there are some 460,000 distinct CDR3 sequences, approximately 15% of which are singletons. The CDR3 extends over 12 amino acids. The V gene lost 6 bases and the J gene lost 2 bases, with 11 bases spanning the gap. Looked up from germline, CDR1 is SQVTM and CDR2 is ANQGSEA. A word on this clonotype: Its specificity is unknown.

These data were likewise used in another study, on yellow fever vaccine responses in identical twins.

The sequencing sample was made of CD4+ T cells sorted from blood. This receptor was taken from a woman under 30 in good health. V is TRBV29-1 and J is TRBJ2-7, with D tentatively TRBD1 (5 bases). The CDR3, as DNA: TGCAGCGTGGAGACAGACCCCTACGAGCAGTACTTC. Translated, it gives CSVETDPYEQYF.